What follows describes a single T cell receptor (beta chain). Its antigen is as yet unknown. These data come from a study of blood T cells in healthy people across ages. Each donor had 7.5 to 10 milliliters of peripheral blood drawn. Broader study findings: TCR beta diversity per million T cells fell roughly linearly with age.

Next came a second PCR, run for about 6 to 11 cycles, which used a sample-barcoded 5' primer along with a J-beta primer mix. Tagging of each cDNA molecule was performed by a template-switch adaptor with 12 random nucleotides. TCRdb re-called the 5' RACE reads through MiXCR, storing one row per CDR3 protein. The data contain around 600,000 distinct CDR3 sequences, more than 45% of them seen just once; the ten biggest clones take up about 26%. CDR3 length: 18 amino acids. Trimming pared 4 bases from V and 1 base from J, leaving 23 bases between. Germline V gene lookup returns CDR1 SGHRS and CDR2 YFSETQ.

The rearrangement joins TRBV5-1 to TRBJ1-1, with a weak D call TRBD1 (5 bases). The clonotype comes from a man older than 75 in good health. Specimen: blood. The CDR3 nucleotides are TGCGCCAGCAGCCTTGGGGGATACCCGACAGTAAAGAACACTGAAGCTTTCTTT. Encoded protein: CASSLGGYPTVKNTEAFF.